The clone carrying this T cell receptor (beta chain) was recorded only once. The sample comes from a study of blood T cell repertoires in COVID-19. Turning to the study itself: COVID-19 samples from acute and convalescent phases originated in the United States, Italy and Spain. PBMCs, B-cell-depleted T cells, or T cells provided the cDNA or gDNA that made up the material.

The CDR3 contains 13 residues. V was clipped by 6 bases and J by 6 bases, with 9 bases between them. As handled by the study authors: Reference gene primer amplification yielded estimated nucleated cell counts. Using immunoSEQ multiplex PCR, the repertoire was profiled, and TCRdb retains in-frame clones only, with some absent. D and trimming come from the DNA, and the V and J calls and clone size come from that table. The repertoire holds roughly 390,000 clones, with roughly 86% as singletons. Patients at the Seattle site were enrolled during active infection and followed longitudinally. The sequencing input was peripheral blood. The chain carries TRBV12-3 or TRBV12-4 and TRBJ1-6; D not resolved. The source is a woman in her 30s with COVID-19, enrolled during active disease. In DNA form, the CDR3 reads TGTGCCAGCAGCCGCGGCGGTAATTCACCCCTCCACTTT. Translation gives CASSRGGNSPLHF.